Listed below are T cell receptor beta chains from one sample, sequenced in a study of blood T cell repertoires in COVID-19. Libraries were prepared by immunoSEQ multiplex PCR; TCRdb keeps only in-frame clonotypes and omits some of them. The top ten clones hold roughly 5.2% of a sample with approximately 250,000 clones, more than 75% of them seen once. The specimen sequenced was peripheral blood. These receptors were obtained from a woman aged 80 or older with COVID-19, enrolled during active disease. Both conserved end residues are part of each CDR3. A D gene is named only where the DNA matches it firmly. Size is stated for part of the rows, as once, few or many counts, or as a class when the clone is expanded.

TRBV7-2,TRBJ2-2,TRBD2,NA,CASSPVVAGGRKNTGELFF,TGTGCCAGCAGCCCGGTGGTAGCGGGGGGCCGGAAGAACACCGGGGAGCTGTTTTTT
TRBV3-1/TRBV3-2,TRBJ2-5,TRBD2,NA,CASSQGGGVQETQYF,TGTGCCAGCAGCCAAGGCGGGGGGGTTCAAGAGACCCAGTACTTC
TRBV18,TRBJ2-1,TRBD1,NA,CASSAGTGYNEQFF,TGTGCCAGCTCAGCCGGGACAGGGTACAATGAGCAGTTCTTC
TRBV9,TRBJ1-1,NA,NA,CASSVGPGFTEAFF,TGTGCCAGCAGCGTAGGTCCAGGTTTCACTGAAGCTTTCTTT
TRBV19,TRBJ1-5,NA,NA,CASSIVGRPGNQPQHF,TGTGCCAGTAGTATAGTGGGGCGTCCTGGCAATCAGCCCCAGCATTTT
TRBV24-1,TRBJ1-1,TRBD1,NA,CATSDSTGANTEAFF,TGTGCCACCAGTGACAGTACAGGGGCCAACACTGAAGCTTTCTTT
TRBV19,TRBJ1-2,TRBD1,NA,CASTDRGYGYTF,TGTGCCAGTACGGACAGGGGTTATGGCTACACCTTC
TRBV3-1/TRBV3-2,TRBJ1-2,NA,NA,CASSQSGRGYGYTF,TGTGCCAGCAGCCAGTCAGGGAGGGGATATGGCTACACCTTC
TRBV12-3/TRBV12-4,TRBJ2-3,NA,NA,CASSPYRDTQYF,TGTGCCAGCTCCCCATACAGGGATACGCAGTATTTT
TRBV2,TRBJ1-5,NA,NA,CASNREGAQPQHF,TGTGCCAGCAACAGGGAGGGTGCTCAGCCCCAGCATTTT
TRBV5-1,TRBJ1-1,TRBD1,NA,CASSYGQGVYTEAFF,TGCGCCAGCAGCTACGGACAGGGGGTCTACACTGAAGCTTTCTTT
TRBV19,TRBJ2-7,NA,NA,CASSAGALSSYEQYF,TGTGCCAGTAGTGCGGGGGCCCTGAGCTCCTACGAGCAGTACTTC
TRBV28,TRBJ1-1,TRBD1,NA,CASSSQGGSTEAFF,TGTGCCAGCAGTTCACAGGGGGGGTCCACTGAAGCTTTCTTT
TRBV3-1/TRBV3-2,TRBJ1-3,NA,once,CASSQAAVGSGNTIYF,TGTGCCAGCAGCCAAGCGGCAGTCGGGTCTGGAAACACCATATATTTT
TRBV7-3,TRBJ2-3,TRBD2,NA,CASSPQAGTSTDTQYF,TGTGCCAGCAGCCCCCAAGCGGGGACTAGCACAGATACGCAGTATTTT
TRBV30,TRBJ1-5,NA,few,CAWSESGNQPQHF,TGTGCCTGGAGTGAGTCAGGCAATCAGCCCCAGCATTTT
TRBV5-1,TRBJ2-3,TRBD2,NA,CASSTGLAGAKDTQYF,TGCGCCAGCAGCACGGGACTAGCGGGGGCCAAAGATACGCAGTATTTT